This T cell receptor (beta chain) derives from a study of Ad26.COV2.S vaccination and SARS-CoV-2 variants (dated by TCRdb to about 2021). At the level of the whole study: Vaccine-arm donors were drawn from COV1001, a multicentre, randomized, double-blind, placebo-controlled phase I-IIa trial of Ad26.COV2.S in healthy adults. Ad26.COV2.S was given intramuscularly at 5x10^10 or 1x10^11 viral particles, as a single shot or as two shots 56 days apart. TCRbeta repertoire sequencing was used to assess the specificity and breadth of SARS-CoV-2-reactive T cell receptors after Ad26.COV2.S vaccination. A total of 32 samples were included in the TCR-sequenced set, comprising around 19 Ad26.COV2.S vaccine recipients, 5 placebo recipients and 8 SARS-CoV-2 convalescent individuals. Trial participants were randomized into five groups of five: low-dose or high-dose Ad26.COV2.S given once or twice, or placebo on both occasions. Investigators did not know the trial group allocation while performing experiments and assessing outcomes.

This clone was found a few times. There is no known antigen for this receptor. Within one base of it there is no much larger clone, and no base qualities were kept. The sample's treatment or condition label, in plain terms: some 19 received Ad26.COV2.S at low or high dose, single or two shots; about 5 received placebo; per-sample allocation not given. Repertoires of vaccine and placebo recipients were sequenced from samples taken on day 63 after the first injection. In Cohort 1b, around 23 adults aged 18-55 years were enrolled at a single site in Boston, USA, between 29 July and 7 August 2020. As a vaccine, Ad26.COV2.S was a replication-incompetent adenovirus type 26 vector that expressed a prefusion-stabilized SARS-CoV-2 spike protein derived from the original Wuhan strain. The germline V gene encodes CDR1 MNHNS and CDR2 SASEGT. The CDR3 runs 14 amino acids, cysteine and phenylalanine included. Only the CDR3 part of the read is kept: 42 bases, read in frame from the first base. The junction shows trimming of 1 base on V and 4 bases on J, and the gene matches do not reach 3 bases of it.

What the research found in general, with its limitations: Non-spike TCR breadth was comparable between vaccine and placebo recipients, consistent with the vaccine containing only spike. The study was not powered to compare responses between vaccine doses or regimens. The authors noted that the TCR breadth and depth analyses may have underestimated total T cell responses. Substantial breadth of spike-specific CD8+ and CD4+ T cell responses was reported after vaccination. Compared with placebo recipients, Ad26.COV2.S recipients showed higher spike-specific TCR breadth (P = 0.0014).

The immunoSEQ Assay was used to sequence TCRbeta CDR3 regions. After extraction, genomic DNA underwent amplification by bias-controlled multiplex PCR, followed by high-throughput sequencing. The paper's processing steps were these. To quantify the absolute abundance of every unique TCRbeta CDR3 region, sequences were collapsed and filtered. T cell fraction was estimated by normalizing TCRbeta template counts to usable DNA, which was measured by amplifying reference genes present in all nucleated cells. Repertoire TCRs were annotated as SARS-CoV-2-specific by exact matching of V gene, CDR3 amino acid sequence and J gene to a known reactive TCR set. The reference SARS-CoV-2 TCR set was obtained from MIRA and was filtered for enrichment in COVID-19-positive ImmuneCODE repertoires, whereby public or cross-reactive TCRs were removed. Using the MIRA antigens, annotated TCRs were further analysed by specific ORF or by position within an ORF. Breadth was defined as the number of annotated unique rearrangements divided by the total number of unique productive rearrangements, and depth was defined as the summed frequency of the annotated unique rearrangements. Two-sided Wilcoxon rank-sum tests were used to compare TCR breadth between groups. Imported from immuneACCESS, the table was reduced by TCRdb to in-frame sequences with V and J called. These copies leave out some clones; in studies compared against another copy, an unresolved V gene accounts for under half, and the cause of the remainder is not known. V, J and clone size are taken as reported in that table, and D and trimming were inferred from the DNA itself. This sample holds some 270,000 clones; roughly 85% were observed only once. Less than 3% of the sample comes from the top ten.

The rearranged chain carries TRBV6-1 and TRBJ1-2; the central 7 bases match TRBD1. The TCR sequence derives from a person between 18 and 65 years old who received the Ad26.COV2.S COVID-19 vaccine or a placebo. Sequencing used peripheral blood, obtained in a trial of Ad26.COV2.S vaccine versus placebo. The nucleotide sequence is given as TGTGCCAGCAGTGAAGGCGCAGGGGGCTATGGCTACACCTTC. Translated, it gives CASSEGAGGYGYTF.